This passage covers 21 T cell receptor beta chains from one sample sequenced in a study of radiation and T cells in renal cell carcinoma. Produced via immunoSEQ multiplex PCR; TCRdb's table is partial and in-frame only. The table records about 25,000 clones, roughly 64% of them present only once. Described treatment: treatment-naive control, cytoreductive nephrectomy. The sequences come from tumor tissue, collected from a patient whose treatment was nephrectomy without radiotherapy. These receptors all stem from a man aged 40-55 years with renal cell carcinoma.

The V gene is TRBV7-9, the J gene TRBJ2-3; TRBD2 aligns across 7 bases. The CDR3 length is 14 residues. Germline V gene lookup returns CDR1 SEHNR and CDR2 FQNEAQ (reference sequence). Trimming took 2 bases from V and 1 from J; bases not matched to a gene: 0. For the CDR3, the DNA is TGTGCCAGCAGCTTACTAGCGGGCACAGATACGCAGTATTTT. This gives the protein CASSLLAGTDTQYF.

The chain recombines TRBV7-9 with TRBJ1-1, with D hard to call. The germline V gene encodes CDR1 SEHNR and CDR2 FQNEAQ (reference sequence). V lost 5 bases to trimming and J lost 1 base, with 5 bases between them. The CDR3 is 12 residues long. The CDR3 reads CASSHTNTEAFF. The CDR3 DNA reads TGTGCCAGCAGCCATACGAACACTGAAGCTTTCTTT.

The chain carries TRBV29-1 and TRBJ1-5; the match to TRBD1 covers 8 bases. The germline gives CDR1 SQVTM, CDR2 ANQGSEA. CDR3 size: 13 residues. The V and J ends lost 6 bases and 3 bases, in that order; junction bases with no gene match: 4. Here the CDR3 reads CSVRTGYNQPQHF. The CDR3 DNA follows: TGCAGCGTAAGGACAGGGTACAATCAGCCCCAGCATTTT.

The CDR3, as DNA: TGCGCCAGCAGTGGACAGAGGAACACCGGGGAGCTGTTTTTT. Amino acids: CASSGQRNTGELFF. The chain links TRBV10-1 to TRBJ2-2; perhaps TRBD1 as D (5 bases). Between the trimmed V and J ends, which lost 4 bases and 1 base, there was a span of 7 bases. Germline lookup yields CDR1 WNHNN and CDR2 SYGVQD (reference sequence). This CDR3 region has 14 residues.

CDR3 amino acids: CASSVGGRINEQFF. Here the CDR3 DNA reads TGTGCCAGCAGCGTAGGCGGGAGGATAAATGAGCAGTTCTTC. V is TRBV9 and J is TRBJ2-1, with TRBD2 identical over 8 bases. Germline V gene lookup returns CDR1 SGDLS and CDR2 YYNGEE. The CDR3 contains 14 residues. Trimming took 0 bases from V and 7 from J; bases not matched to a gene: 3.

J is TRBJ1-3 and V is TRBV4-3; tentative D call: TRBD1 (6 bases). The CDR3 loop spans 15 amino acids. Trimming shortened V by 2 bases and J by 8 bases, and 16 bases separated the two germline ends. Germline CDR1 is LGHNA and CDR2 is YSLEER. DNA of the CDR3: TGCGCCAGCAGCCAATATCAGGGGCAGAAGGACACCATATATTTT. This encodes CASSQYQGQKDTIYF.

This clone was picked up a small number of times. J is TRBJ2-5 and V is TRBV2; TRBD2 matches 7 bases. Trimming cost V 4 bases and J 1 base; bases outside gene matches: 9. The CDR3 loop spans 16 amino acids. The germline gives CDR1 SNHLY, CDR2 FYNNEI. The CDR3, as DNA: TGTGCCAGCAGTGTTGGGAGGACTAGGCCCCAAGAGACCCAGTACTTC. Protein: CASSVGRTRPQETQYF. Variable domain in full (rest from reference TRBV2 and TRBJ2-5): EPEVTQTPSHQVTQMGQEVILRCVPISNHLYFYWYRQILGQKVEFLVSFYNNEISEKSEIFDDQFSVERPDGSNFTLKIRSTKLEDSAMYFCASSVGRTRPQETQYFGPGTRLLVL.

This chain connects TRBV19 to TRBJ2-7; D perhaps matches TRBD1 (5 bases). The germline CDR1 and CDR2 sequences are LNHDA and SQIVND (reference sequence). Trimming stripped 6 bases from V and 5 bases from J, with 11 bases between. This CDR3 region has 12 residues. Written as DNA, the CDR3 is TGTGCCAGTAGCCAGGGCGTCCACGAGCAGTACTTC. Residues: CASSQGVHEQYF.

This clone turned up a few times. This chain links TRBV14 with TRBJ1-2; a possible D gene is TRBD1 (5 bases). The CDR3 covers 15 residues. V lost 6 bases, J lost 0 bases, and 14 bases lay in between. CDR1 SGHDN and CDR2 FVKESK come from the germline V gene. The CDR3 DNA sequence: TGTGCCAGCAGTCCGGCGGGGACCGCTAACTATGGCTACACCTTC. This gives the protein CASSPAGTANYGYTF.

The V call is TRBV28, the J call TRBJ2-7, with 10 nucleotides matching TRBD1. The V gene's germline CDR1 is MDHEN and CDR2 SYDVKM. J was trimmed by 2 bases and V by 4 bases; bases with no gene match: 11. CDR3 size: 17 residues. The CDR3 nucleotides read TGTGCCAGCAGTTCATTCAGGGGAGGGACAGGGGCCTACGAGCAGTACGTC. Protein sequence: CASSSFRGGTGAYEQYV.

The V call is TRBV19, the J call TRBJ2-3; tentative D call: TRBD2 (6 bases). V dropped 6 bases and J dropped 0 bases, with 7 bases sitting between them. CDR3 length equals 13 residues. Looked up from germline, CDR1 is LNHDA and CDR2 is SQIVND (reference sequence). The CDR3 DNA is TGTGCCAGTAGGGGGACTAGCACAGATACGCAGTATTTT. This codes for CASRGTSTDTQYF.

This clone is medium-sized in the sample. The CDR3 region is CSVEAAGYEAFF. DNA for the CDR3: TGCAGCGTTGAAGCGGCCGGATATGAAGCTTTCTTT. This rearrangement joins TRBV29-1 to TRBJ1-1; no clear D gene. This CDR3 is 12 amino acids long. Per germline, CDR1 SQVTM and CDR2 ANQGSEA. The V gene lost 1 base and the J gene lost 7 bases, with 10 bases spanning the gap.

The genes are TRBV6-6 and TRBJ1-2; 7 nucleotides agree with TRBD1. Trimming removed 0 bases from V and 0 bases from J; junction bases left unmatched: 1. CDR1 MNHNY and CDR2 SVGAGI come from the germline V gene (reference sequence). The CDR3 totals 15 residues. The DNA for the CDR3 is TGTGCCAGCAGTTACTCAGGACAGGCTAACTATGGCTACACCTTC. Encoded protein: CASSYSGQANYGYTF.

Here the CDR3 DNA reads TGTGCCAGCAGCGTAGAGGGCACTTACACTGAAGCTTTCTTT. Amino acid sequence: CASSVEGTYTEAFF. The chain employs TRBV9 and TRBJ1-1; no clear D gene. The CDR3 sequence is 14 residues long. The V end was cut by 0 bases, the J end by 3 bases, with 9 bases between. Per germline, CDR1 SGDLS and CDR2 YYNGEE.

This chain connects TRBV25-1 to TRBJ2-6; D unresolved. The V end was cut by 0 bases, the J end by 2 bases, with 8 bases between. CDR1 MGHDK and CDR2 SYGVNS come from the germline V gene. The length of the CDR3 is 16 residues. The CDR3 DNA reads TGTGCCAGCAGTGAATATGGGTCCCCTGGGGCCAACGTCCTGACTTTC. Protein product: CASSEYGSPGANVLTF.

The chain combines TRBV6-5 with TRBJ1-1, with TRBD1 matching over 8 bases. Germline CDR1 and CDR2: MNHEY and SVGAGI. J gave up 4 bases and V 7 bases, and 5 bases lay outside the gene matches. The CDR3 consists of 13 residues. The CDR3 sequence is CASKRQGRTEAFF. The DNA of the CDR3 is TGTGCCAGCAAAAGACAGGGGCGCACTGAAGCTTTCTTT.

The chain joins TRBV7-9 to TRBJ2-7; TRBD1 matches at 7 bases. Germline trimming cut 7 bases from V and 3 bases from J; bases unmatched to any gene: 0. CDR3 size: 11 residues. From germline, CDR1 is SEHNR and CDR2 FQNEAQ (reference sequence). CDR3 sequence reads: CASTGGYEQYV. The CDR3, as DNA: TGTGCCAGCACAGGGGGCTACGAGCAGTACGTC.

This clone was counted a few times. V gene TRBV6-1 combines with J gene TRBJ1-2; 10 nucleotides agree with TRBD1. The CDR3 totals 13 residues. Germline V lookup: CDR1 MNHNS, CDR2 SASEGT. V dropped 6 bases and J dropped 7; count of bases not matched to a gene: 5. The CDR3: CASSAGTGVGYTF. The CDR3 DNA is TGTGCCAGCAGCGCCGGGACAGGGGTTGGCTACACCTTC.

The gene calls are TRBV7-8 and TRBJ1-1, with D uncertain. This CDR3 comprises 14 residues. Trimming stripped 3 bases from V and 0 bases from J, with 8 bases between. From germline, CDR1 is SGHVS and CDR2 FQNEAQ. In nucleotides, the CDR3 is TGTGCCAGCAGCTTGGCGGTACTGAACACTGAAGCTTTCTTT. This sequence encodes CASSLAVLNTEAFF.

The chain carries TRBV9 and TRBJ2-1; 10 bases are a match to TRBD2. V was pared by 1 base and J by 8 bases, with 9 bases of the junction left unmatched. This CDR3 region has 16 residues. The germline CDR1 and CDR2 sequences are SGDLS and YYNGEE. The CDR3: CASSVTPSGSHDEQFF. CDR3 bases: TGTGCCAGCAGCGTAACCCCTAGCGGGAGTCACGATGAGCAGTTCTTC. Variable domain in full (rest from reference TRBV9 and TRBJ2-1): DSGVTQTPKHLITATGQRVTLRCSPRSGDLSVYWYQQSLDQGLQFLIQYYNGEERAKGNILERFSAQQFPDLHSELNLSSLELGDSALYFCASSVTPSGSHDEQFFGPGTRLTVL.

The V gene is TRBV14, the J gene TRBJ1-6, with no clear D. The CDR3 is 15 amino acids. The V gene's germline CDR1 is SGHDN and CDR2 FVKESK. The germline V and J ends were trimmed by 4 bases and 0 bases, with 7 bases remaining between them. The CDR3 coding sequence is TGTGCCAGCAGCCGAACGAGCTCCTATAATTCACCCCTCCACTTT. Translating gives CASSRTSSYNSPLHF.